This TCR beta chain stems from a study of graft-versus-host responses after intestinal transplantation. Clones were read by immunoSEQ multiplex PCR, and TCRdb kept only the in-frame ones, dropping some. This table has 35,000 to 50,000 clones, 93% appearing once. Comments on this clone: As yet, its antigen is unknown.

The germline CDR1 and CDR2 sequences are SGHRS and YFSETQ. The CDR3 length is 12 residues. Trimming stripped 0 bases from V and 6 bases from J, with 6 bases between. Study observations and caveats: Allograft clonal ratios (graft-versus-host to host-versus-graft) were high in patients who had graft-donor T cell macrochimerism.

This receptor was taken from a human donor who was the organ donor for an intestinal transplant. The rearrangement links TRBV5-1 to TRBJ1-1; D ambiguous. Sequences were derived from unstimulated CD8+ T cells sorted from spleen or lymph node cells, sampled before transplant. The CDR3 loop is CASSLVGSEAFF. CDR3 DNA: TGCGCCAGCAGCTTGGTAGGGTCTGAAGCTTTCTTT. The whole variable domain, filled in from reference TRBV5-1 and TRBJ1-1, reads KAGVTQTPRYLIKTRGQQVTLSCSPISGHRSVSWYQQTPGQGLQFLFEYFSETQRNKGNFPGRFSGRQFSNSRSEMNVSTLELGDSALYLCASSLVGSEAFFGQGTRLTVV.